One and the same sample provided the 21 T cell receptor beta chains below, sequenced in a study of cytotoxic CD8 clonotypes in ibrutinib-treated CLL. Clones were sequenced by immunoSEQ multiplex PCR, and TCRdb holds only the in-frame ones, with some missing. The sample includes roughly 150,000 clones, 88% of them seen just once. The specimen comprised PBMCs, sampled at disease progression, from a patient treated with ibrutinib. These receptors were taken from a human donor with chronic lymphocytic leukemia.

This chain connects TRBV15 to TRBJ2-3, with D possibly matching TRBD2 (5 bases). The CDR3 has 17 amino acids. The ends were cut back, 0 bases at V and 2 bases at J, with 15 bases in the middle. Looked up from germline, CDR1 is LNHNV and CDR2 is YYDKDF (reference sequence). The CDR3 is CATSRDPRLAYTDTQYF. In DNA form, the CDR3 reads TGTGCCACCAGCAGAGATCCCAGGCTAGCTTACACAGATACGCAGTATTTT.

This chain joins TRBV9 and TRBJ2-7, with 12 positions matching TRBD2. The V gene's germline CDR1 is SGDLS and CDR2 YYNGEE. V gave up 5 bases and J gave up 3 bases; unmatched junction bases: 6. CDR3 length: 15 amino acids. CDR3 DNA sequence: TGTGCCAGCAGTGAACTGGGACTAGCGGGCTACGAGCAGTACTTC. Residues: CASSELGLAGYEQYF.

The chain combines TRBV7-3 with TRBJ2-1; D unclear. V was clipped by 1 base and J by 0 bases, with 10 bases between them. The length of the CDR3 is 16 residues. Germline V gene data show CDR1 as SGHTA and CDR2 as FQGTGA. For the CDR3, the DNA is TGTGCCAGCAGCTTAAGTGCCGACTCCTCCTACAATGAGCAGTTCTTC. It is translated as CASSLSADSSYNEQFF.

This chain joins TRBV5-4 and TRBJ2-5; D might be TRBD2 (6 bases). V was clipped by 4 bases and J by 2 bases, with 12 bases between them. This CDR3 region has 14 residues. CDR1 is SGHNT, CDR2 YYREEE, per germline (reference sequence). Here the CDR3 reads CASSRGTFQETQYF. CDR3 nucleotides: TGTGCCAGCAGCAGAGGGACTTTTCAAGAGACCCAGTACTTC.

J is TRBJ1-2 and V is TRBV29-1, with D hard to call. Looked up from germline, CDR1 is SQVTM and CDR2 is ANQGSEA. The CDR3 contains 12 residues. The V end was cut by 5 bases, the J end by 2 bases, with 9 bases between. The CDR3 DNA sequence: TGCAGCGTTAGGCAGCAAAACTATGGCTACACCTTC. This sequence encodes CSVRQQNYGYTF.

The count of this clone is one. The V gene is TRBV19, the J gene TRBJ1-1; 9 nucleotides line up with TRBD1. J gave up 9 bases and V 0 bases, and 5 bases lay outside the gene matches. The CDR3 is 14 amino acids. Germline V gene lookup returns CDR1 LNHDA and CDR2 SQIVND (reference sequence). The chain's CDR3 is CASSIEIYRGQAFF. CDR3 bases: TGTGCCAGTAGTATAGAAATCTACAGGGGGCAAGCTTTCTTT.

The chain has TRBV27 and TRBJ2-1; TRBD2 matches 10 bases. Germline CDR1 and CDR2: MNHEY and SMNVEV (reference sequence). With 7 bases clipped from V and 8 bases from J, the junction kept 5 bases outside the gene matches. The CDR3 extends over 13 amino acids. DNA of the CDR3: TGTGCCAGCACTCTAGCGGGAGTCGATGAGCAGTTCTTC. Translating it yields CASTLAGVDEQFF.

J is TRBJ2-5 and V is TRBV7-6; TRBD2 matches at 8 bases. CDR1 SGHVS and CDR2 FNYEAQ come from the germline V gene. CDR3 length: 16 residues. Trimming at V came to 5 bases and at J to 2 bases, leaving 10 bases not matched to a gene. The CDR3 reads CASSPLGAGAQETQYF. CDR3 DNA sequence: TGTGCCAGCAGCCCCCTGGGAGCGGGAGCACAAGAGACCCAGTACTTC.

CDR3 nucleotide sequence: TGTGCCATCAGTGAGTCGCCAGGGGCTCCCTATGGCTACACCTTC. This translates into CAISESPGAPYGYTF. The chain has TRBV10-3 and TRBJ1-2; TRBD1 might be the D (6 bases). Between the trimmed V and J ends, which lost 0 bases and 4 bases, there was a span of 12 bases. CDR3 length: 15 residues. Germline CDR1 ENHRY, CDR2 SYGVKD.

The chain combines TRBV19 with TRBJ1-5; D unclear. The CDR3 spans 14 residues. The germline V and J ends were trimmed by 1 base and 7 bases, with 11 bases remaining between them. Looked up from germline, CDR1 is LNHDA and CDR2 is SQIVND (reference sequence). Written as DNA, the CDR3 is TGTGCCAGTAGTATAGGCGGGCAACCCCAGCCCCAGCATTTT. Translation: CASSIGGQPQPQHF.

This clone came up a few times. The genes are TRBV9 and TRBJ1-2; possibly TRBD1 for D (6 bases). Trimming left V 0 bases short and J 2 bases short, with 23 bases between. The CDR3 covers 19 residues. Germline CDR1 reads SGDLS; CDR2 reads YYNGEE. The CDR3 sequence: CASSVVGLSRGQLNYGYTF. Here the CDR3 DNA reads TGTGCCAGCAGCGTAGTTGGTCTGTCTCGGGGGCAGTTAAACTATGGCTACACCTTC.

The chain carries TRBV5-1 and TRBJ1-2; 11 bases align to TRBD1. This CDR3 is 17 amino acids long. Looked up from germline, CDR1 is SGHRS and CDR2 is YFSETQ. Germline trimming cut 4 bases from V and 8 bases from J; bases unmatched to any gene: 16. The CDR3 nucleotides read TGCGCCAGCAGCCCCACTTTACTCGGACAGGGGGCGGGAGGCTACACCTTC. Residues: CASSPTLLGQGAGGYTF.

The chain uses TRBV7-2 and TRBJ1-2; 7 nucleotides line up with TRBD1. Germline CDR1 is SGHTA and CDR2 is FQGNSA. Trimming removed 1 base from V and 8 bases from J; junction bases left unmatched: 10. The CDR3 contains 15 residues. This CDR3 is CASSLVRDSPGGYTF. As DNA, the CDR3 is TGTGCCAGCAGCTTAGTTCGGGACAGCCCGGGGGGCTACACCTTC.

V usage is TRBV25-1 and J usage is TRBJ2-2, with D possibly matching TRBD1 (7 bases). The CDR3 has 14 amino acids. Looked up from germline, CDR1 is MGHDK and CDR2 is SYGVNS. The V end was cut by 5 bases, the J end by 5 bases, with 12 bases between. The CDR3 nucleotides read TGTGCCAGCAGTCAGGGGGGATGGACCGGGGAGCTGTTTTTT. This encodes CASSQGGWTGELFF.

This clone appeared a few times. The V and J genes are TRBV28 and TRBJ1-3; TRBD1 agrees at 7 bases. In germline, CDR1 is MDHEN, CDR2 SYDVKM. The ends lost 3 bases at V and 4 bases at J; junction bases unmatched: 0. This CDR3 region has 13 residues. CDR3 residues: CASSLTGGNTIYF. The CDR3 DNA is TGTGCCAGCAGTTTGACAGGGGGAAACACCATATATTTT.

The chain has TRBV28 and TRBJ2-6, with 8 bases lining up with TRBD1. The germline V gene has CDR1 MDHEN and CDR2 SYDVKM. This CDR3 is 16 amino acids long. After removal of 2 bases from V and 4 bases from J, the junction contained 4 bases not matched to a gene. The CDR3 is CASSLQGASGANVLTF. CDR3 nucleotide sequence: TGTGCCAGCAGTTTACAGGGGGCATCCGGGGCCAACGTCCTGACTTTC.

V and J are TRBV7-9 and TRBJ1-1; D call uncertain. The ends were cut back, 5 bases at V and 1 base at J, with 17 bases in the middle. The CDR3 is 16 residues long. CDR1 is SEHNR, CDR2 FQNEAQ, per germline (reference sequence). The CDR3 sequence: CASSPASLGGNTEAFF. The CDR3 coding sequence is TGTGCCAGCAGCCCAGCCTCCCTCGGTGGGAACACTGAAGCTTTCTTT.

The chain combines TRBV28 with TRBJ2-1, with 15 bases matching TRBD2. CDR3 length equals 16 residues. With 1 base clipped from V and 6 bases from J, the junction kept 1 base outside the gene matches. In germline, CDR1 is MDHEN, CDR2 SYDVKM. CDR3 loop: CASSLLGLAGGNEQFF. CDR3 bases: TGTGCCAGCAGTTTATTGGGACTAGCGGGAGGCAATGAGCAGTTCTTC.

The rearrangement links TRBV4-3 to TRBJ2-2; the match to TRBD1 covers 9 bases. CDR3 length equals 20 residues. Germline assignment: CDR1 LGHNA and CDR2 YSLEER. After removal of 1 base from V and 4 bases from J, the junction contained 16 bases not matched to a gene. CDR3: CASSQVLGQGPAGGTGELFF. The CDR3 DNA reads as TGCGCCAGCAGCCAAGTTTTAGGACAGGGGCCCGCTGGCGGCACCGGGGAGCTGTTTTTT.

V gene TRBV18 combines with J gene TRBJ2-5; D remains ambiguous. The V gene's germline CDR1 is KGHSH and CDR2 LQKENI. Trimming took 3 bases from V and 4 from J, leaving 27 bases between them. The CDR3 runs to 19 residues. CDR3 region: CASSPLARRGVKRPETQYF. CDR3 coding DNA: TGTGCCAGCTCACCCCTTGCCAGGCGAGGCGTCAAGAGGCCAGAGACCCAGTACTTC.

This clone was seen a handful of times. The V and J genes are TRBV19 and TRBJ1-2, with 7 bases matching TRBD1. The V segment lost 4 bases and the J segment 2 bases; nucleotides outside the gene matches: 7. The germline V gene has CDR1 LNHDA and CDR2 SQIVND (reference sequence). The CDR3 covers 15 residues. CDR3 coding DNA: TGTGCCAGTAGTAATCACCTGACAGGGAACTATGGCTACACCTTC. Protein product: CASSNHLTGNYGYTF.